This T cell receptor beta chain came from a study of CD8+CD57+ T cells in acquired aplastic anemia. About the study: Across the sorted CD4+ and CD8+ cells, DNA amounts averaged approximately 3.1 ug. Mean read depth for CD4+ cells from healthy donors was 9 million to 13 million.

For this clonotype: Its antigen is unidentified.

Researchers used genomic DNA as the template to profile TCR beta VDJ and CDR3. TCRdb processed the reads anew with MiXCR; each CDR3 protein has one entry. The profile shows some 44,000 distinct CDR3 sequences, 65% to 70% of them singletons. General study results and limits: Patients and controls turned out to have 25 to 30 CD8+ CDR3 sequences in common.

J was trimmed by 5 bases and V by 7 bases; bases with no gene match: 5. The CDR3 is made up of 13 amino acids. The chain couples TRBV12-3 or TRBV12-4 to TRBJ2-1; TRBD1 agrees at 7 bases. The clonotype originates from a human donor in good health, serving as a control. The specimen was sorted CD4+, CD8+, or CD8+CD57+ T cells (not recorded which) from PBMCs. This CDR3 reads CASILTGNNEQFF. The CDR3 DNA is TGTGCCAGCATTCTGACAGGGAACAATGAGCAGTTCTTC.